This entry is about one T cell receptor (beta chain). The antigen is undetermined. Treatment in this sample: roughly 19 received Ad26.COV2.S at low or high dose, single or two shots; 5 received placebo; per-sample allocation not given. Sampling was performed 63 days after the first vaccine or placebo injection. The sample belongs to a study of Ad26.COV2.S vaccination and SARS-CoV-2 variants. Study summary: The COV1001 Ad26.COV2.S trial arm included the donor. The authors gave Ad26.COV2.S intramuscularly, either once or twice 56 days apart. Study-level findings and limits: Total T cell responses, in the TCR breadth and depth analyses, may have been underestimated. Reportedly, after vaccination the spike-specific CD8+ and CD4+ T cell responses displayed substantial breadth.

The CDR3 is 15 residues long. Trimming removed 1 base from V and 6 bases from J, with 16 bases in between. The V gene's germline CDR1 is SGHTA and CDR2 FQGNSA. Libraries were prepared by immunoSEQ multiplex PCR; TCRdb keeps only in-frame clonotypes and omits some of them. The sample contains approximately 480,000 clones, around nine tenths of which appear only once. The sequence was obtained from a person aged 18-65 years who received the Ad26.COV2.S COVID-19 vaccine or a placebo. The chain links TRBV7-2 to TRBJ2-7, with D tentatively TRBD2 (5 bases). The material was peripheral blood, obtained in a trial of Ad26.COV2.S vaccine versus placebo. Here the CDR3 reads CASSLDSASSSEQYF. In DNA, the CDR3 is TGTGCCAGCAGCTTAGATAGCGCTAGCAGCTCCGAGCAGTACTTC. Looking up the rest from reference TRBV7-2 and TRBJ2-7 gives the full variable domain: GAGVSQSPSNKVTEKGKDVELRCDPISGHTALYWYRQSLGQGLEFLIYFQGNSAPDKSGLPSDRFSAERTGGSVSTLTIQRTQQEDSAVYLCASSLDSASSSEQYFGPGTRLTVT.